A selection of T cell receptor beta chains follows, all from one sample in a study of memory CD4+ T cells and cytomegalovirus serostatus. Measured with immunoSEQ multiplex PCR; TCRdb has only the in-frame clones, and not every one. This sample has about 27,000 clones; about 75% occur once, and the top ten carry around 0.99%. Material for sequencing was memory CD4+ T cells from blood. These receptors all come from an adult in good health and CMV-seronegative. The CDR3 runs from the conserved cysteine through the conserved F or W. Each record gives: V gene, clone size, D gene, J gene, CDR3 DNA, CDR3 protein. The D gene is left open where the match is weak. Clone size is stated in some rows and not others, as once, few, many or a class when expanded.

TRBV7-2,.,.,TRBJ2-1,TGTGCCAGCAGTCCGGACTACACTAGCAGTGAGCAGTTCTTC,CASSPDYTSSEQFF
TRBV7-3,.,TRBD1,TRBJ1-2,TGTGCCAGCAGCCCAGGACAGGGGCATGGCTACACCTTC,CASSPGQGHGYTF
TRBV4-1,.,TRBD2,TRBJ2-3,TGCGCCAGCAGCCTAACTAGCGGGAGCACAGATACGCAGTATTTT,CASSLTSGSTDTQYF
TRBV18,.,.,TRBJ1-1,TGTGCCAGCTCACCGCGGGGTGGAGAAGCTTTCTTT,CASSPRGGEAFF
TRBV19,.,.,TRBJ2-5,TGTGCCAGTAGTATTTCCCTCCAGACCCAAGAGACCCAGTACTTC,CASSISLQTQETQYF
TRBV7-2,.,TRBD1,TRBJ2-1,TGTGCCAGCAGCCTCCGGGACAGCATCAATGAGCAGTTCTTC,CASSLRDSINEQFF
TRBV7-9,.,TRBD2,TRBJ2-1,TGTGCCAGCAGCTTTTCGGCGGGAGAACGGTACAATGAGCAGTTCTTC,CASSFSAGERYNEQFF
TRBV5-6,.,TRBD2,TRBJ2-3,TGTGCCAGCAGCTTGATCCTGGGACTAGCGGGCCATAGCACAGATACGCAGTATTTT,CASSLILGLAGHSTDTQYF
TRBV7-9,.,.,TRBJ1-4,TGTGCCAGCAGCCCTACCCAAGCCGATAATGAAAAACTGTTTTTT,CASSPTQADNEKLFF
TRBV7-2,.,.,TRBJ1-4,TGTGCCAGCAGCTTAGGAAGGATACAAGCTGAAAAACTGTTTTTT,CASSLGRIQAEKLFF
TRBV6-5,.,TRBD2,TRBJ2-1,TGTGCCAGCAGACGGGGGGGTGAGCAGTTCTTC,CASRRGGEQFF
TRBV7-9,.,.,TRBJ1-4,TGTGCCAGCAGTCCCATACAAACTAATGAAAAACTGTTTTTT,CASSPIQTNEKLFF
TRBV19,.,TRBD2,TRBJ2-5,TGTGCCAGTAGGGGGTGGGGGGGCCAAGAGACCCAGTACTTC,CASRGWGGQETQYF
TRBV4-1,once,TRBD2,TRBJ2-3,TGCGCCAGCAGCCAAGATCGTAACGGGGGGGCCGATACGCAGTATTTT,CASSQDRNGGADTQYF
TRBV6-4,once,.,TRBJ2-3,TGTGCCAGCAGTGACTCCGGAGGCACAGATACGCAGTATTTT,CASSDSGGTDTQYF
TRBV7-9,.,.,TRBJ2-3,TGTGCCAGCAGTTCTGGGGCGGGTACAACAGATACGCAGTATTTT,CASSSGAGTTDTQYF